This T cell receptor (beta chain) stems from a study of blood T cells in healthy people across ages. Study-level results: The unknown donor CMV status may have confounded expanded clonotype changes. Among long-lived donors, naive CD4+ cells were more numerous and diversity higher than in aged donors.

As regards this clonotype: Its antigen is unidentified. A much larger clone lies a single base off, so this may be a read error.

Combining a sample-barcoded 5' primer with a J-beta primer mix, a second PCR ran for roughly 7 to 12 cycles. Every sample gave at least 2.5 million paired-end reads containing CDR3. TCRdb re-analysed the 5' RACE reads in MiXCR, keeping a single row per CDR3 protein. The sample has some 920,000 distinct CDR3 sequences; 45% to 60% are singletons. Germline V gene data show CDR1 as LGHNA and CDR2 as YNFKEQ. This CDR3 spans 14 amino acids. The study drew donors from healthy Caucasian individuals in Russia aged roughly 6 to 90. Sequenced sample: blood. The origin of this receptor is a woman aged 55-69 years in good health. This chain uses TRBV4-2 with TRBJ2-7; 9 bases line up with TRBD2. This CDR3 reads CVSSPGTSTYEQYF. CDR3 DNA sequence: TGTGTCAGCAGCCCCGGGACTAGCACCTACGAGCAGTACTTC.